This TCR beta chain came from a study of blood T cell repertoires in COVID-19. Only one count was recorded for this clone. In the source study's methods: Nucleated cell counts were estimated from reference gene primer amplification. Libraries were prepared by immunoSEQ multiplex PCR; TCRdb keeps only in-frame clonotypes and omits some of them. V and J calls and clone size are given by that table; D and trimming were obtained from the DNA. The sample carries about 68,000 clones, over 65% recorded once. V shed 1 base, J shed 4 bases, and the junction held 6 bases outside the gene matches. The CDR3 runs to 15 residues. From germline, CDR1 is SGHRS and CDR2 YFSETQ.

This chain connects TRBV5-1 to TRBJ2-3; TRBD1 matches 7 bases. Sequenced material: peripheral blood. The sequence was collected from a human donor in a cohort sampled during active COVID-19. This CDR3 is CASSLTGEMSDTQYF. In DNA, the CDR3 is TGCGCCAGCAGCTTGACAGGGGAGATGTCAGATACGCAGTATTTT. The entire variable domain, with the rest obtained from reference TRBV5-1 and TRBJ2-3, is as follows: KAGVTQTPRYLIKTRGQQVTLSCSPISGHRSVSWYQQTPGQGLQFLFEYFSETQRNKGNFPGRFSGRQFSNSRSEMNVSTLELGDSALYLCASSLTGEMSDTQYFGPGTRLTVL.